The 16 T cell receptor beta chains given below trace back to one sample, sequenced in a study of cytomegalovirus exposure and HLA in healthy donors. Use of 60 Vbeta and 13 Jbeta primers characterized the PCR. Assay: immunoSEQ multiplex PCR; the TCRdb copy retains only in-frame clones and omits some. The sample includes 150,000 to 200,000 clones, around 74% of them seen just once. The specimen sequenced was PBMCs. These receptors were obtained from a female donor in good health and CMV-seronegative.

This rearrangement joins TRBV7-9 to TRBJ2-7; tentative D call: TRBD1 (5 bases). The V end was cut by 1 base, the J end by 1 base, with 11 bases between. The CDR3 is 15 residues long. CDR1 is SEHNR and CDR2 is FQNEAQ in the germline V gene (reference sequence). The chain's CDR3 is CASSLGRVESYEQYF. The CDR3 DNA reads as TGTGCCAGCAGCTTAGGCAGGGTAGAGTCCTACGAGCAGTACTTC.

The chain couples TRBV9 to TRBJ1-2, with 12 bases aligning to TRBD1. CDR3 length: 15 residues. Per germline, CDR1 SGDLS and CDR2 YYNGEE. The ends lost 0 bases at V and 8 bases at J; junction bases unmatched: 5. CDR3 protein: CASSVDGTGGWGYTF. For the CDR3, the DNA is TGTGCCAGCAGCGTAGACGGGACAGGGGGCTGGGGCTACACCTTC. Filled out from reference TRBV9 and TRBJ1-2, the complete variable domain reads DSGVTQTPKHLITATGQRVTLRCSPRSGDLSVYWYQQSLDQGLQFLIQYYNGEERAKGNILERFSAQQFPDLHSELNLSSLELGDSALYFCASSVDGTGGWGYTFGSGTRLTVV.

This clone was counted between two and nine times. The gene calls are TRBV27 and TRBJ2-7; 7 positions match TRBD1. Germline V gene lookup returns CDR1 MNHEY and CDR2 SMNVEV (reference sequence). V gave up 0 bases and J gave up 5 bases; unmatched junction bases: 13. The CDR3 is 17 amino acids. The CDR3 sequence: CASSLSRPGRGTDEQYF. The CDR3 nucleotides read TGTGCCAGCAGTTTATCGAGACCGGGCAGGGGGACGGACGAGCAGTACTTC.

This clone was seen a handful of times. V usage is TRBV14 and J usage is TRBJ1-1, with TRBD1 as a possible D gene (5 bases). This CDR3 region has 13 residues. CDR1 and CDR2 (germline): SGHDN, FVKESK. Trimming removed 5 bases at V and 1 base at J, with 8 bases between. CDR3 loop: CASSLDTNTEAFF. CDR3 nucleotide sequence: TGTGCCAGCAGCTTGGACACGAACACTGAAGCTTTCTTT.

This chain connects TRBV21-1 to TRBJ1-2. TRBV21-1 is noted as a pseudogene. The CDR3 is made up of 13 amino acids. The CDR3 region has the DNA TGTGCCAGCAGCCACCGGGTCACTGGAGGCTACACCTTC. This codes for CASSHRVTGGYTF.

This chain links TRBV6-1 with TRBJ2-7, with TRBD1 identical over 8 bases. V trimming: 2 bases; J trimming: 6 bases; junction bases outside the gene matches: 15. Looked up from germline, CDR1 is MNHNS and CDR2 is SASEGT. There are 17 residues in the CDR3. CDR3 nucleotide sequence: TGTGCCAGCAGTGAAAGCCTCGGTTGGCAGGGGGCTGTCGAGCAGTACTTC. As protein: CASSESLGWQGAVEQYF.

The chain joins TRBV2 to TRBJ2-3, with D unresolved. Germline lookup yields CDR1 SNHLY and CDR2 FYNNEI. This CDR3 is 11 amino acids long. With 9 bases removed from V and 1 base from J, the gap between germline ends came to 5 bases. The CDR3 DNA sequence: TGTGCCAGACGGGGCACAGATACGCAGTATTTT. This encodes CARRGTDTQYF.

The chain is built from TRBV28 and TRBJ1-6; no clear D. Germline V CDR1 and CDR2: MDHEN, SYDVKM. V lost 6 bases, J lost 9 bases, and 9 bases lay in between. The CDR3 loop spans 12 amino acids. CDR3 sequence (DNA): TGTGCCAGCAGGGACTGGGGTTCACCCCTCCACTTT. Translation: CASRDWGSPLHF.

V usage is TRBV11-2 and J usage is TRBJ2-1, with 12 bases identical to TRBD2. The trim removed 1 base at V and 9 bases at J, leaving 7 bases unmatched. Germline V CDR1 and CDR2: SGHAT, FQNNGV. The length of the CDR3 is 16 residues. The CDR3 reads CASSLALAGGFGEQFF. Written as DNA, the CDR3 is TGTGCCAGCAGCTTAGCTCTAGCGGGGGGGTTCGGTGAGCAGTTCTTC.

The V gene is TRBV7-8, the J gene TRBJ1-4; D remains ambiguous. This CDR3 is 15 amino acids long. Trimming left V 3 bases short and J 8 bases short, with 16 bases between. CDR1 and CDR2 from the germline V gene are SGHVS and FQNEAQ. CDR3 in DNA: TGTGCCAGCAGCTTTCGACGGAGGGTGGGGGAAAAACTGTTTTTT. Amino acid sequence: CASSFRRRVGEKLFF.

CDR3 DNA sequence: TGCGCCAGCAGCTTGGAAGGAGGACCATACAATGAGCAGTTCTTC. Protein sequence: CASSLEGGPYNEQFF. V and J are TRBV5-1 and TRBJ2-1, with D perhaps TRBD2 (5 bases). Germline V gene data show CDR1 as SGHRS and CDR2 as YFSETQ. V gave up 0 bases and J gave up 4 bases, with 11 bases separating them. The length of the CDR3 is 15 residues.

The genes are TRBV7-6 and TRBJ2-2, with 7 bases lining up with TRBD1. Trimming cost V 5 bases and J 7 bases; bases outside gene matches: 10. Germline lookup yields CDR1 SGHVS and CDR2 FNYEAQ. The CDR3 extends over 15 amino acids. In DNA, the CDR3 is TGTGCCAGCAGCGTACAGGGGTATGGGGTCGGGGAGCTGTTTTTT. It encodes CASSVQGYGVGELFF.

The genes are TRBV19 and TRBJ1-2; 12 nucleotides agree with TRBD1. Trimming at V came to 4 bases and at J to 5 bases, leaving 5 bases not matched to a gene. Per germline, CDR1 LNHDA and CDR2 SQIVND (reference sequence). The CDR3 has 15 amino acids. CDR3 DNA sequence: TGTGCCAGTAGTACCGGGACAGGGGGCGGATATGGCTACACCTTC. Amino acid sequence: CASSTGTGGGYGYTF.

CDR3 residues: CASNPGTATYGYTF. Here the CDR3 DNA reads TGTGCCAGCAACCCAGGGACAGCAACTTATGGCTACACCTTC. The chain recombines TRBV6-5 with TRBJ1-2; 7 bases map to TRBD1. CDR3 length equals 14 residues. Germline assignment: CDR1 MNHEY and CDR2 SVGAGI. V gave up 7 bases and J gave up 5 bases; unmatched junction bases: 10.

The rearrangement links TRBV18 to TRBJ1-1; TRBD1 matches 8 bases. This CDR3 has 15 residues. Trimming at V came to 3 bases and at J to 1 base, leaving 4 bases not matched to a gene. Germline CDR1 is KGHSH and CDR2 is LQKENI. CDR3 protein: CASSPQDRENTEAFF. CDR3 sequence (DNA): TGTGCCAGCTCACCCCAGGACAGGGAGAACACTGAAGCTTTCTTT.

The chain uses TRBV30 and TRBJ1-4, with 10 bases identical to TRBD1. The germline V gene has CDR1 GTSNPN and CDR2 SVGIG (reference sequence). The CDR3 is 14 residues long. The V and J ends lost 3 bases and 6 bases, in that order; junction bases with no gene match: 4. CDR3 bases: TGTGCCTGGAGGGCCGGGACAGGGGATGAAAAACTGTTTTTT. Translating gives CAWRAGTGDEKLFF.